The 28 T cell receptor beta chains presented below share a single source sample, sequenced in a study of spatial heterogeneity in lung cancer. From the 5' RACE reads, TCRdb called clonotypes with MiXCR, one entry per CDR3 protein. Seen here are 40,000 to 50,000 distinct CDR3 sequences, approximately 7.6% observed once, and the top ten hold around 13%. Time point reported: sample taken at primary tumor resection. Whole RNA, which was extracted from tumor, nontumor lung tissue or frozen PBMC, was sequenced without any cell sorting. Material: PBMCs, obtained at surgery. These TCRs come from a female donor with early-stage non-small cell lung cancer.

This clonotype was counted between two and nine times. The chain couples TRBV2 to TRBJ2-4, with 7 bases that match TRBD2. Germline CDR1 reads SNHLY; CDR2 reads FYNNEI. After removal of 5 bases from V and 2 bases from J, the junction contained 6 bases not matched to a gene. The CDR3 contains 15 residues. CDR3 in DNA: TGTGCCAGCAGTTCCAGCGGGGTAACCAAAAACATTCAGTACTTC. Its translation: CASSSSGVTKNIQYF.

Concerning this clonotype itself: Possible read error: a much larger clone is one base away. The gene calls are TRBV7-9 and TRBJ2-3; TRBD2 is a possible D gene (6 bases). Germline CDR1 SEHNR, CDR2 FQNEAQ (reference sequence). This CDR3 spans 16 amino acids. CDR3 region: CARSLGETRGTDTQYF. Here the CDR3 DNA reads TGTGCCCGCAGCTTAGGGGAGACTAGGGGCACAGATACGCAGTATTTT.

The sample holds many counts of this clonotype. This chain connects TRBV27 to TRBJ2-7; 9 nucleotides agree with TRBD1. Germline CDR1 MNHEY, CDR2 SMNVEV (reference sequence). V shed 2 bases, J shed 3 bases, and the junction held 20 bases outside the gene matches. The CDR3 spans 20 residues. The DNA for the CDR3 is TGTGCCAGCAGTTTACCTATGGGACAGGGATTCTTCTGGAGTAACTACGAGCAGTACTTC. Protein product: CASSLPMGQGFFWSNYEQYF.

This clonotype was seen at least ten times. V usage is TRBV20-1 and J usage is TRBJ1-4; 7 nucleotides match TRBD1. Per the germline V gene, CDR1 is DFQATT and CDR2 is SNEGSKA (reference sequence). Trimming at V came to 2 bases and at J to 5 bases, leaving 11 bases not matched to a gene. CDR3 size: 16 residues. This CDR3 reads CSARQGGPGLNEKLFF. The DNA of the CDR3 is TGCAGTGCTAGACAGGGGGGACCGGGACTAAATGAAAAACTGTTTTTT.

This clonotype was picked up a small number of times. The V call is TRBV11-2, the J call TRBJ2-7; D is tentatively TRBD1 or TRBD2 (5 bases each). Between the trimmed V and J ends, which lost 1 base and 6 bases, there was a span of 7 bases. Germline V CDR1 and CDR2: SGHAT, FQNNGV. This CDR3 is 12 amino acids long. CDR3 nucleotide sequence: TGTGCCAGCAGCTTAGGAGGGGTCGAGCAGTACTTC. It encodes CASSLGGVEQYF.

This clonotype occurred a few times. The V call is TRBV20-1, the J call TRBJ2-3; no clear D gene. The V end lost 5 bases, the J end lost 2 bases, and 11 bases lay between the germline ends. The CDR3 covers 13 residues. Germline V CDR1 and CDR2: DFQATT, SNEGSKA (reference sequence). The CDR3 region is CSADSPLTDTQYF. The CDR3 DNA reads TGCAGTGCTGACTCCCCCCTCACAGATACGCAGTATTTT.

This clonotype was counted only a few times. This chain links TRBV2 with TRBJ2-7; tentative D call: TRBD1 (5 bases). CDR3 length: 14 amino acids. Germline V gene data show CDR1 as SNHLY and CDR2 as FYNNEI. V lost 1 base to trimming and J lost 0 bases, with 7 bases between them. The CDR3 loop reads CASSEEQVSYEQYF. The CDR3 nucleotides are TGTGCCAGCAGTGAAGAACAGGTCTCCTACGAGCAGTACTTC.

This clonotype was seen at least ten times. V usage is TRBV12-3 or TRBV12-4 and J usage is TRBJ1-6; D call uncertain. Trimming pared 1 base from V and 10 bases from J, leaving 8 bases between. The CDR3 contains 13 residues. The CDR3 DNA follows: TGTGCCAGCAGTTTAGACGAGGGATCACCCCTCCACTTT. Translation: CASSLDEGSPLHF.

This clonotype was counted at least ten times. V and J are TRBV2 and TRBJ2-3; D uncertain. Germline V gene sequence: CDR1 SNHLY, CDR2 FYNNEI. This CDR3 is built from 15 residues. The ends were cut back, 0 bases at V and 1 base at J, with 8 bases in the middle. CDR3 residues: CASSEAGGGTDTQYF. Here the CDR3 DNA reads TGTGCCAGCAGTGAAGCAGGTGGGGGCACAGATACGCAGTATTTT.

At least ten counts were recorded for this clonotype. V and J are TRBV20-1 and TRBJ1-2; no reliable D call. Trimming took off 0 bases at V and 0 bases at J, with 5 bases between the two ends. CDR1 and CDR2 from the germline V gene are DFQATT and SNEGSKA (reference sequence). CDR3 length: 13 amino acids. Here the CDR3 DNA reads TGCAGTGCTAGAGATCCGGCTAACTATGGCTACACCTTC. Translating gives CSARDPANYGYTF.

The chain is built from TRBV20-1 and TRBJ2-3; a weak D match, TRBD1 (6 bases). Trimming stripped 3 bases from V and 4 bases from J, with 14 bases between. The germline V gene encodes CDR1 DFQATT and CDR2 SNEGSKA (reference sequence). This CDR3 comprises 14 residues. Here the CDR3 DNA reads TGCAGTGCTAGGGGTACGGGACATTCAGATACGCAGTATTTT. As protein: CSARGTGHSDTQYF.

This clonotype was seen a few times. V is TRBV7-3 and J is TRBJ2-3; a possible D gene is TRBD2 (6 bases). The CDR3 is 16 amino acids. With 5 bases removed from V and 4 bases from J, the gap between germline ends came to 19 bases. CDR1 is SGHTA, CDR2 FQGTGA, per germline. CDR3 in DNA: TGTGCCAGCAGCGCCCGCCCTAGCGTCGGCGCAGATACGCAGTATTTT. This encodes CASSARPSVGADTQYF.

Only a few counts were recorded for this clonotype. The V and J genes are TRBV7-2 and TRBJ2-5, with 8 bases fitting TRBD1. The V and J ends lost 4 bases and 3 bases, in that order; junction bases with no gene match: 10. Germline V gene sequence: CDR1 SGHTA, CDR2 FQGNSA. This CDR3 comprises 16 residues. CDR3 in amino acids: CASSSPDRAGKETQYF. The CDR3 DNA reads TGTGCCAGCAGCTCCCCGGACAGGGCGGGGAAAGAGACCCAGTACTTC. The variable domain in full, completed from reference TRBV7-2 and TRBJ2-5, reads GAGVSQSPSNKVTEKGKDVELRCDPISGHTALYWYRQSLGQGLEFLIYFQGNSAPDKSGLPSDRFSAERTGGSVSTLTIQRTQQEDSAVYLCASSSPDRAGKETQYFGPGTRLLVL.

Only a few counts were recorded for this clonotype. V usage is TRBV10-3 and J usage is TRBJ2-3; 9 bases match TRBD2. J lost 2 bases, V lost 6 bases, and 3 bases had no gene match. The CDR3 is 14 residues long. Germline V lookup: CDR1 ENHRY, CDR2 SYGVKD. The CDR3 loop reads CAIRRGGTTDTQYF. DNA of the CDR3: TGTGCCATCAGGCGGGGGGGGACCACAGATACGCAGTATTTT.

This clonotype came up a few times. The chain combines TRBV15 with TRBJ2-1, with 14 bases lining up with TRBD2. V shed 0 bases and J 7 bases; nucleotides not matched to a gene: 5. Germline V gene data show CDR1 as LNHNV and CDR2 as YYDKDF (reference sequence). The CDR3 is made up of 17 amino acids. The CDR3 spells CATSRDLGLAGGNEQFF. The CDR3 DNA is TGTGCCACCAGCAGAGACCTAGGACTAGCGGGGGGTAATGAGCAGTTCTTC.

Concerning this clonotype: It may be a read error: a sequence one base away is much more abundant. V and J are TRBV12-5 and TRBJ1-1; D is uncertain. This CDR3 comprises 14 residues. The V end lost 1 base, the J end lost 3 bases, and 9 bases lay between the germline ends. Germline assignment: CDR1 LGHNT and CDR2 FRNRAP. CDR3 sequence (DNA): TGTGCTAGTGGTTTGGATCTGTGTGACACTGAAGCTTTCTTT. Encoded protein: CASGLDLCDTEAFF.

CDR3 region: CASSPPVTGGLFSDTQYF. The CDR3, as DNA: TGTGCCAGCAGCCCACCCGTCACAGGGGGCTTATTTTCAGATACGCAGTATTTT. The chain links TRBV7-9 to TRBJ2-3, with 9 positions matching TRBD1. The CDR3 loop spans 18 amino acids. V shed 5 bases, J shed 4 bases, and the junction held 16 bases outside the gene matches. Germline V lookup: CDR1 SEHNR, CDR2 FQNEAQ (reference sequence).

The CDR3 DNA reads as TGTGCCAGCAGCTCTGGACTAGCGGGGATCGGGCAGTTCTTC. Its protein is CASSSGLAGIGQFF. The rearrangement uses TRBV7-9 and TRBJ2-1, with 12 bases identical to TRBD2. With V trimmed by 4 bases and J by 12 bases, 7 bases remained unmatched. The CDR3 has 14 amino acids. Per the germline V gene, CDR1 is SEHNR and CDR2 is FQNEAQ (reference sequence).

This clonotype showed up many times. The V call is TRBV6-5, the J call TRBJ2-3; weak D call: TRBD2 (6 bases). The CDR3 spans 20 residues. The germline V and J ends were trimmed by 8 bases and 5 bases, with 35 bases remaining between them. CDR1 and CDR2 from the germline V gene are MNHEY and SVGAGI. The CDR3 DNA sequence: TGTGCCAGCCAGAATTTGGGGCGGGCGGGACCCCGTTTACACAGAGATACGCAGTATTTT. Translation gives CASQNLGRAGPRLHRDTQYF.

This clonotype was detected ten times or more. The genes are TRBV5-6 and TRBJ2-6; a weak D match, TRBD1 (6 bases). Germline V gene data show CDR1 as SGHDT and CDR2 as YYEEEE. CDR3 length equals 17 residues. V dropped 2 bases and J dropped 0 bases, with 12 bases sitting between them. The CDR3 loop is CASSLTGSDSGANVLTF. In nucleotides, the CDR3 is TGTGCCAGCAGCTTAACAGGGTCCGACTCTGGGGCCAACGTCCTGACTTTC.

The J gene is TRBJ1-6, the V gene TRBV6-2 or TRBV6-3; 7 bases line up with TRBD1. Trimming removed 5 bases from V and 6 bases from J; junction bases left unmatched: 7. The CDR3 extends over 15 amino acids. Germline loops: CDR1 MNHEY, CDR2 SVGEGT. The CDR3 reads CASSDTGTANSPLHF. The CDR3 nucleotides read TGTGCCAGCAGTGACACCGGGACAGCTAATTCACCCCTCCACTTT.

The chain has TRBV6-2 or TRBV6-3 and TRBJ2-6, with 11 positions matching TRBD2. The CDR3 contains 20 residues. V shed 0 bases and J 0 bases; nucleotides not matched to a gene: 7. Germline V gene sequence: CDR1 MNHEY, CDR2 SVGEGT. The CDR3, as DNA: TGTGCCAGCAGTTACTCGCCTAGCGGGGGGCCCCGCTCTGGGGCCAACGTCCTGACTTTC. This translates into CASSYSPSGGPRSGANVLTF.

This clonotype is labeled as large. The gene calls are TRBV19 and TRBJ2-1; D remains ambiguous. CDR3 length: 14 amino acids. Germline assignment: CDR1 LNHDA and CDR2 SQIVND (reference sequence). V lost 5 bases and J lost 6, with 14 bases in between. CDR3 nucleotide sequence: TGTGCCAGTAGTGTCCCGGGCACCACCAATGAGCAGTTCTTC. This gives the protein CASSVPGTTNEQFF.

This clonotype has just a few counts. The chain recombines TRBV5-6 with TRBJ2-1; 13 bases agree with TRBD2. The CDR3 contains 16 residues. CDR1 is SGHDT and CDR2 is YYEEEE in the germline V gene. The V segment lost 2 bases and the J segment 8 bases; nucleotides outside the gene matches: 7. The CDR3, as DNA: TGTGCCAGCAGCTTCACGGGACTAGCGGGGCCTCATGAGCAGTTCTTC. It yields the protein CASSFTGLAGPHEQFF.

This clonotype is medium-sized within its sample. This chain joins TRBV6-2 or TRBV6-3 and TRBJ2-3; D uncertain. This CDR3 comprises 11 residues. Germline-derived CDR1 and CDR2 are MNHEY and SVGEGT. V shed 6 bases and J shed 2 bases, with 3 bases lying between them. Here the CDR3 DNA reads TGTGCCAGCAGCCTCACAGATACGCAGTATTTT. This codes for CASSLTDTQYF.

The CDR3 region has the DNA TGTGCCAGCAGTGTGACGTCCTTCGGCTACGAGCAGTACTTC. The encoded protein is CASSVTSFGYEQYF. The genes are TRBV6-1 and TRBJ2-7; D not certain. With 4 bases removed from V and 3 bases from J, the gap between germline ends came to 13 bases. Germline CDR1 and CDR2: MNHNS and SASEGT. The CDR3 loop spans 14 amino acids.

V is TRBV9 and J is TRBJ2-3; unclear D gene. V was cut by 3 bases and J by 0 bases, with 5 bases left in between. This CDR3 contains 13 residues. CDR1 is SGDLS and CDR2 is YYNGEE in the germline V gene. CDR3: CASSAGSTDTQYF. Here the CDR3 DNA reads TGTGCCAGCAGCGCCGGAAGCACAGATACGCAGTATTTT. Using reference TRBV9 and TRBJ2-3 for the parts outside the CDR3, the full variable domain is DSGVTQTPKHLITATGQRVTLRCSPRSGDLSVYWYQQSLDQGLQFLIQYYNGEERAKGNILERFSAQQFPDLHSELNLSSLELGDSALYFCASSAGSTDTQYFGPGTRLTVL.

This clonotype was observed many times. The chain uses TRBV20-1 and TRBJ2-1; 8 nucleotides match TRBD2. Germline CDR1 and CDR2: DFQATT and SNEGSKA (reference sequence). With V trimmed by 2 bases and J by 9 bases, 9 bases remained unmatched. There are 14 residues in the CDR3. The CDR3 nucleotides are TGCAGTGCTAGACGGGGACTAGAATTCACTGAGCAGTTCTTC. Translated, it gives CSARRGLEFTEQFF.